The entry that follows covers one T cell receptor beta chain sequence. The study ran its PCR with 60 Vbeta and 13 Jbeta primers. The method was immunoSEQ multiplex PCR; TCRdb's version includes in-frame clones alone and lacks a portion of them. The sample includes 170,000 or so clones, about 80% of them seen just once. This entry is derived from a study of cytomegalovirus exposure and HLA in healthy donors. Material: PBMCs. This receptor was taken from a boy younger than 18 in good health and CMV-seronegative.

CDR3 DNA sequence: TGTGCCACCTTGCCGGTGACAGCTCACTATAGCAATCAGCCCCAGCATTTT. It is translated as CATLPVTAHYSNQPQHF. The J gene is TRBJ1-5, the V gene TRBV19; D perhaps matches TRBD1 (5 bases). CDR3 length equals 17 residues. CDR1 is LNHDA and CDR2 is SQIVND in the germline V gene (reference sequence). Trimming shortened V by 10 bases and J by 0 bases, and 22 bases separated the two germline ends.